This TCR beta chain was recovered during a study of T-cell reconstitution after alpha-beta-depleted transplantation in children. Preparing the TCRbeta library involved the use of unique molecular identifiers. TCRdb recomputed calls from the PCR reads with MiXCR, one row per CDR3 protein. This table holds 100,000 or so distinct CDR3 sequences, around 7% found once. This clonotype showed up just a few times. The antigen is unknown. V shed 7 bases, J shed 6 bases, and the junction held 12 bases outside the gene matches. The germline V gene has CDR1 LNHNV and CDR2 YYDKDF (reference sequence). CDR3 length: 16 residues. Findings and limits, study-wide: Hyperexpanded clones declined; after one year, newly produced T cells mostly supplied diversity. TCRbeta diversity was high at day 60 in some patients (a result of surviving recipient T cells and thymic progenitors). Several hundred rapidly expanded clones from non-depleted graft cells reportedly supplied alpha-beta T cells about two months post-transplant.

Specimen: PBMCs, collected before TCRalphabeta/CD19-depleted stem cell transplant. The rearrangement joins TRBV15 to TRBJ2-2; 9 bases line up with TRBD1. This TCR derives from a boy younger than 10 with acute lymphoblastic leukemia, due to receive a stem cell transplant. The CDR3 reads CATNRQGGKIAGELFF. DNA for the CDR3: TGTGCCACCAACCGACAGGGGGGAAAGATCGCCGGGGAGCTGTTTTTT.